These 7 T cell receptor beta chains were all obtained from the same sample, sequenced in a study of long-term antiretroviral therapy in people with HIV (dated by TCRdb to between 2021 and 2024). The immunoSEQ hsTCRB v3.0 assay was used at survey level resolution for TRB variable region sequencing. TCRdb carries this immuneACCESS record with in-frame sequences only. Its versions omit some clonotypes, under half of them owing to an unresolved V gene in the studies checked, with the rest unexplained. Here the sample has about 16,000 clones; over 70% occur a single time. About 14% of the sample is in the top ten clones. Sequenced here: unsorted PBMCs, sampled 1.2 years before starting antiretroviral therapy. The origin of the receptors is a young man with HIV.

The V call is TRBV10-2, the J call TRBJ1-2; 8 positions agree with TRBD1. Germline V gives CDR1 WSHSY, CDR2 SAAADI. V was clipped by 6 bases and J by 5 bases; unmatched bases: 8. The CDR3 sequence is 14 residues long. As DNA, the CDR3 is TGCGCCAGCAGCCCACCCGGACAGGGATATGGCTACACCTTC. This sequence encodes CASSPPGQGYGYTF.

The CDR3 DNA reads TGTGCCAGCAGTTTAGATGGCAATGAGCAGTACTTC. This sequence encodes CASSLDGNEQYF. The chain joins TRBV28 to TRBJ2-7; D is unclear. V was shortened by 2 bases and J by 7 bases, with 9 bases between the two germline ends. Germline V gene data show CDR1 as MDHEN and CDR2 as SYDVKM. The CDR3 totals 12 residues.

The chain is built from TRBV15 and TRBJ2-3, with 11 bases lining up with TRBD2. In germline, CDR1 is LNHNV, CDR2 YYDKDF (reference sequence). The CDR3 is 16 residues long. V lost 4 bases, J lost 0 bases, and 3 bases stayed unmatched. The CDR3 DNA is TGTGCCACCAGCACTCGGACTAGCGGGAGCACAGATACGCAGTATTTT. Amino acids: CATSTRTSGSTDTQYF.

The chain employs TRBV12-5 and TRBJ1-1; D possibly corresponds to TRBD1 (5 bases). V was pared by 6 bases and J by 11 bases, with 22 bases between. Germline V CDR1 and CDR2: LGHNT, FRNRAP. The CDR3 runs to 14 residues. The CDR3 sequence: CASGSTGTFGRAFF. CDR3 nucleotides: TGTGCTAGTGGGTCGACCGGGACGTTCGGCAGGGCTTTCTTT.

The chain recombines TRBV7-6 with TRBJ1-5; a weak D match, TRBD1 (6 bases). Trimming removed 1 base from V and 0 bases from J, with 16 bases in between. Germline CDR1 SGHVS, CDR2 FNYEAQ. The CDR3 covers 18 residues. CDR3 residues: CASSLEGGGPYSNQPQHF. The CDR3 DNA reads TGTGCCAGCAGCTTAGAGGGCGGGGGCCCTTATAGCAATCAGCCCCAGCATTTT.

The DNA for the CDR3 is TGTGCCTGGAGTGTACCGGGCGGGAATCAGCCCCAGCATTTT. Protein: CAWSVPGGNQPQHF. The V gene is TRBV30, the J gene TRBJ1-5; no firm D call. Germline V lookup: CDR1 GTSNPN, CDR2 SVGIG (reference sequence). Trimming took 0 bases from V and 4 from J, leaving 10 bases between them. This CDR3 spans 14 amino acids.

This clone was seen just once. The chain carries TRBV7-9 and TRBJ2-3, with 8 bases fitting TRBD2. Trimming at V came to 7 bases and at J to 4 bases, leaving 13 bases not matched to a gene. The CDR3 totals 16 residues. Germline V lookup: CDR1 SEHNR, CDR2 FQNEAQ (reference sequence). CDR3 nucleotides: TGTGCCAGCACCACGTACGGGGGGGGCTTCGCAGATACGCAGTATTTT. Translated: CASTTYGGGFADTQYF.